This T cell receptor (beta chain) is from a study of human T cells and chemical hapten exposure. Notes on the study in general: DPC sensitization produced no change in TCRs with frequency above 1 in 1000.

The study used a library that attached unique molecular identifiers to individual cDNA molecules. Original processing methods: The median was about 100,000 TCRs per sample, ranging roughly 23,224 to 750,000. One entry per CDR3 protein, called by TCRdb with MiXCR from the RACE reads. What appears here as the V and J calls and clone size reflects TCRdb's work, not the paper's. The sample shows 35,000 to 55,000 distinct CDR3 sequences, 3.5% to 4% of them seen only once. This clonotype was observed at least ten times. Its antigen is still unknown. Per the germline V gene, CDR1 is LNHDA and CDR2 is SQIVND (reference sequence). V was pared by 7 bases and J by 0 bases, with 6 bases of the junction left unmatched. This CDR3 region has 16 residues. Indicated time point: healthy volunteer bleed at 6 weeks. Sequencing started from total RNA isolated from unfractionated whole blood.

The genes are TRBV19 and TRBJ2-1, with 10 bases lining up with TRBD2. Input material: whole blood. The clonotype originates from a human donor in good health. Some clones in this sample may be carry-over from other donors' samples. The CDR3 bases are TGTGCCAGTACCCCACTAGCGGGAAGCTCCTACAATGAGCAGTTCTTC. It translates to CASTPLAGSSYNEQFF.